A selection of T cell receptor beta chains follows, all from one sample in a study of identifying expanded T cells in peripheral blood. Repertoires were generated with immunoSEQ multiplex PCR, while TCRdb's copy carries only in-frame clones and drops some. The sample contains about 120,000 clones, roughly 80% of which appear only once. Source material: blood. The source of these receptors is a person between 18 and 75 years old in good health. The CDR3 runs from the conserved cysteine through the conserved F or W. A D gene is named only where the DNA matches it firmly.

v_gene: TRBV10-3; j_gene: TRBJ1-2; d_gene: -; CDR3aa: CAISEEDSTFTPSYGYTF
v_gene: TRBV30; j_gene: TRBJ1-1; d_gene: -; CDR3aa: CAWSRNVNTEAFF
v_gene: TRBV30; j_gene: TRBJ1-1; d_gene: TRBD1; CDR3aa: CAWSVLNPGQGGRGTEAFF
v_gene: TRBV20-1; j_gene: TRBJ1-1; d_gene: -; CDR3aa: CSAIRVTEAFF
v_gene: TRBV11-2; j_gene: TRBJ2-7; d_gene: -; CDR3aa: CASTKAKGAAYEQYF
v_gene: TRBV11-3; j_gene: TRBJ1-1; d_gene: TRBD1; CDR3aa: CASSLASTGSTEAFF
v_gene: TRBV27; j_gene: TRBJ2-3; d_gene: -; CDR3aa: CASTLAGGLRWDTQYF
v_gene: TRBV5-8; j_gene: TRBJ2-3; d_gene: TRBD1; CDR3aa: CARGAGTASSTDTQYF
v_gene: TRBV5-8; j_gene: TRBJ1-2; d_gene: TRBD1; CDR3aa: CASSLKTGTDYGYTF
v_gene: TRBV5-1; j_gene: TRBJ1-3; d_gene: -; CDR3aa: CASRGLSGNTIYF
v_gene: TRBV7-9; j_gene: TRBJ2-3; d_gene: -; CDR3aa: CASSFGTDTQYF
v_gene: TRBV11-2; j_gene: TRBJ2-3; d_gene: -; CDR3aa: CASSSVPYDSTSTDTQYF
v_gene: TRBV4-1; j_gene: TRBJ2-7; d_gene: -; CDR3aa: CASSHHTYEQYF
v_gene: TRBV5-1; j_gene: TRBJ1-2; d_gene: -; CDR3aa: CASSLALGLGYTF
v_gene: TRBV6-1; j_gene: TRBJ1-1; d_gene: TRBD1; CDR3aa: CASRTGDSWNTEAFF
v_gene: TRBV27; j_gene: TRBJ1-3; d_gene: -; CDR3aa: CASGRLPGNTIYF
v_gene: TRBV5-1; j_gene: TRBJ2-3; d_gene: -; CDR3aa: CASSLEGPTDTQYF
v_gene: TRBV14; j_gene: TRBJ2-7; d_gene: -; CDR3aa: CASSQERNRVPYEQYF
v_gene: TRBV7-2; j_gene: TRBJ1-4; d_gene: -; CDR3aa: CASSWDGISATNEKLFF
v_gene: TRBV30; j_gene: TRBJ1-2; d_gene: -; CDR3aa: CAWSVRAAPGYTF
v_gene: TRBV7-2; j_gene: TRBJ2-2; d_gene: -; CDR3aa: CATSRRGATSTGELFF
v_gene: TRBV19; j_gene: TRBJ2-7; d_gene: TRBD1; CDR3aa: CASSPRGDRGDYEQYF
v_gene: TRBV7-2; j_gene: TRBJ2-2; d_gene: TRBD1; CDR3aa: CASSIRQGANTGELFF
v_gene: TRBV4-3; j_gene: TRBJ1-1; d_gene: -; CDR3aa: CASSQYEGVTEAFF
v_gene: TRBV5-4; j_gene: TRBJ1-1; d_gene: -; CDR3aa: CASSPPGTKNTEAFF
v_gene: TRBV30; j_gene: TRBJ2-7; d_gene: TRBD1; CDR3aa: CAWSSGTAYEQYF
v_gene: TRBV6-5; j_gene: TRBJ2-2; d_gene: -; CDR3aa: CASSSSAANTGELFF
v_gene: TRBV6-6; j_gene: TRBJ1-1; d_gene: -; CDR3aa: CASSPRTVEAFF
v_gene: TRBV5-8; j_gene: TRBJ2-4; d_gene: TRBD2; CDR3aa: CATTAGDRINIQYF
v_gene: TRBV6-5; j_gene: TRBJ2-4; d_gene: TRBD2; CDR3aa: CASSPVAGALNIQYF
v_gene: TRBV27; j_gene: TRBJ2-7; d_gene: -; CDR3aa: CASSYRTLGEQYF
v_gene: TRBV7-9; j_gene: TRBJ2-5; d_gene: TRBD2; CDR3aa: CASSPSIGLDQETQYF
v_gene: TRBV10-1; j_gene: TRBJ2-1; d_gene: TRBD2; CDR3aa: CASSGGTSDYNEQFF
v_gene: TRBV5-1; j_gene: TRBJ1-4; d_gene: -; CDR3aa: CASSLGGGSEKLFF
v_gene: TRBV30; j_gene: TRBJ1-2; d_gene: TRBD1; CDR3aa: CAWSVGQGIEGYTF
v_gene: TRBV19; j_gene: TRBJ1-1; d_gene: -; CDR3aa: CASSMIRGKLRTEAFF
v_gene: TRBV7-9; j_gene: TRBJ1-1; d_gene: -; CDR3aa: CASSLTGFLAWDEAFF